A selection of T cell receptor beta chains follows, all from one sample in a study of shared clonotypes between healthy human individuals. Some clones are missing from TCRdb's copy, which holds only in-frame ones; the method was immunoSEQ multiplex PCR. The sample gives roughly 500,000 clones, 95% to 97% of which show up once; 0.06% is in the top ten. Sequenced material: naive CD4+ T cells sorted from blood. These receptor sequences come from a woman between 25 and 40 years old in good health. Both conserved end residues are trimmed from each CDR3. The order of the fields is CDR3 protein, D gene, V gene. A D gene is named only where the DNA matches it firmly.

ASSSTGQGGTEAF	TRBD1	TRBV28
ASSLVDGLNQPQH	NA	TRBV7-2
ASSVVPAGTNYGYT	NA	TRBV9
ASKKVEGTGELF	NA	TRBV11-3
ASSQTSSGVYLDTQY	TRBD2	TRBV4-2
ASSLIPLAGAHEQY	TRBD2	TRBV5-1
ASSEALTSDQETQY	TRBD2	TRBV2
ASSFPGHNTDTQY	NA	TRBV4-2
ASSWGRGYPKGYEQY	NA	TRBV7-8
ASSLGQGSNNQPQH	TRBD1	TRBV5-6
ASSDPPNTGELF	NA	TRBV5-1
ASSLPPTSGREQY	TRBD2	TRBV7-2
ASSYSTGDLLGYT	TRBD1	TRBV6-6
ASSLGASGETQY	TRBD2	TRBV5-5
ASSLGQGQADWLGNTIY	TRBD1	TRBV7-9
ASSTGTSSSYEQY	TRBD2	TRBV18
ASSSSDSGYT	NA	TRBV2
AWSVRRGGLAGVTDTQY	TRBD2	TRBV30
ASSLNWDMGQY	NA	TRBV11-1
ASSLGTIYEQY	NA	TRBV11-3
ASSSGQGNEKLF	TRBD1	TRBV18
ASSSRWREGGTDTQY	TRBD2	TRBV7-9
ASSFLSGSQQY	TRBD2	TRBV5-1
ASSPRRAQDTEAF	NA	TRBV18
ASSDRGLNTEAF	TRBD1	TRBV9
ASSPGTSLYEQY	TRBD2	TRBV6-1
ASSQNGQVYNEQF	TRBD1	TRBV6-5
ASSQVMTGVATYEQY	TRBD1	TRBV4-1
ASSPDRGSLNEQY	TRBD2	TRBV5-8
ASSSRGLSSYNEQF	TRBD1	TRBV27
ASSLTGGYGYT	NA	TRBV28
ASSLRDRSTDTQY	NA	TRBV6-6
ASSYGRLNTEAF	NA	TRBV6-5
ASSLTGQFSGNTIY	TRBD1	TRBV28
ASSAVVASYNEQF	NA	TRBV9
ASSWGQGALTYEQY	TRBD1	TRBV6-5
ASSYGDGHSPLH	NA	TRBV6-5
ASSPGEIEKLF	NA	TRBV18
ASSRIGEAFKAGNTIY	NA	TRBV13
ASSYSGRGGETQY	NA	TRBV6-5
TIFVGLPATNEKLF	NA	TRBV1
ASSEVAQMDTEAF	NA	TRBV6-1
ASSRTTGLRNQPQH	NA	TRBV19
ASSPPGQGPNTIY	TRBD1	TRBV18
ASSPTPGLAGVDEQF	TRBD2	TRBV27